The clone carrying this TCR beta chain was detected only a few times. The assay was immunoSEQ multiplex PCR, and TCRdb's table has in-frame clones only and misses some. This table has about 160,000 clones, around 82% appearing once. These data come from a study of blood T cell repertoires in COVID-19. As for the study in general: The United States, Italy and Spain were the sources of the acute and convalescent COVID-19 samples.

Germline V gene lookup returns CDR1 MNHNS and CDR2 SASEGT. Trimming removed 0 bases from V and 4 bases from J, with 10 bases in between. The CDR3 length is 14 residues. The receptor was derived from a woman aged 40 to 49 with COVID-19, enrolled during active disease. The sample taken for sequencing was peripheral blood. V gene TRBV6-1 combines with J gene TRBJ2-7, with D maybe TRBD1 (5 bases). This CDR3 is CASSEARVGYEQYF. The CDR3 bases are TGTGCCAGCAGTGAAGCCAGGGTGGGGTACGAGCAGTACTTC.